The 27 T cell receptor beta chains presented below share a single source sample, sequenced in a study of blood T cell repertoires in COVID-19. Libraries were prepared by immunoSEQ multiplex PCR; TCRdb keeps only in-frame clonotypes and omits some of them. The sample includes roughly 140,000 clones, approximately 91% of them seen just once. The sequenced sample consisted of peripheral blood. These receptors all stem from a human donor in a cohort sampled during active COVID-19.

The chain employs TRBV10-2 and TRBJ1-1, with D uncertain. V lost 7 bases, J lost 1 base, and 10 bases lay in between. This CDR3 has 13 residues. The germline V gene has CDR1 WSHSY and CDR2 SAAADI. The CDR3 region is CASNRAANTEAFF. CDR3 nucleotides: TGCGCCAGCAATCGAGCGGCGAACACTGAAGCTTTCTTT.

The V gene is TRBV10-2, the J gene TRBJ2-7; 9 nucleotides match TRBD2. There are 15 residues in the CDR3. Germline CDR1 and CDR2: WSHSY and SAAADI. V shed 2 bases and J 2 bases; nucleotides not matched to a gene: 4. The CDR3: CASSETGTSTYEQYF. In DNA form, the CDR3 reads TGCGCCAGCAGTGAGACCGGGACTAGCACCTACGAGCAGTACTTC.

The chain couples TRBV30 to TRBJ2-7; D is possibly TRBD1 (6 bases). Germline lookup yields CDR1 GTSNPN and CDR2 SVGIG (reference sequence). This CDR3 is built from 12 residues. Trimming stripped 3 bases from V and 3 bases from J, with 9 bases between. The CDR3 DNA reads as TGTGCCTGGAGCAGGGGAGACTACGAGCAGTACTTC. Its protein is CAWSRGDYEQYF.

The V and J genes are TRBV5-4 and TRBJ1-1; D is unclear. Trimming shortened V by 0 bases and J by 5 bases, and 8 bases separated the two germline ends. Germline CDR1 is SGHNT and CDR2 is YYREEE (reference sequence). The CDR3 runs 13 residues. Here the CDR3 reads CASSLDSRTEAFF. The CDR3 nucleotides are TGTGCCAGCAGCTTGGACTCTAGAACTGAAGCTTTCTTT.

The chain has TRBV4-2 and TRBJ1-1; 11 nucleotides line up with TRBD1. Germline V lookup: CDR1 LGHNA, CDR2 YNFKEQ. CDR3 length: 15 amino acids. Losses at the gene ends were 4 bases for V and 2 bases for J; bases not matched to a gene: 3. In nucleotides, the CDR3 is TGTGCCAGCAGCCCGGGACAGGGGGTTAACACTGAAGCTTTCTTT. Amino acids: CASSPGQGVNTEAFF.

This CDR3 reads CASRAGTFTDTQYF. In nucleotides, the CDR3 is TGTGCCAGCAGGGCCGGGACTTTCACAGATACGCAGTATTTT. This chain links TRBV2 with TRBJ2-3; TRBD2 might be the D (6 bases). CDR3 size: 14 residues. The V and J ends lost 6 bases and 2 bases respectively, with 12 bases between them. Germline values: CDR1 SNHLY, CDR2 FYNNEI. Combining the CDR3 with reference TRBV2 and TRBJ2-3 gives the whole variable domain EPEVTQTPSHQVTQMGQEVILRCVPISNHLYFYWYRQILGQKVEFLVSFYNNEISEKSEIFDDQFSVERPDGSNFTLKIRSTKLEDSAMYFCASRAGTFTDTQYFGPGTRLTVL.

The V and J genes are TRBV9 and TRBJ1-1; possible D gene TRBD1, 6 bases. CDR1 SGDLS and CDR2 YYNGEE come from the germline V gene. This CDR3 is built from 14 residues. V lost 4 bases, J lost 5 bases, and 15 bases lay in between. The CDR3 DNA reads TGTGCCAGCAGCCCCAGGGGCGTAGGGACTGAAGCTTTCTTT. Translating it yields CASSPRGVGTEAFF.

CDR3 loop: CASSLSPLIEQYF. DNA for the CDR3: TGCGCCAGCAGCCTGAGTCCCCTGATCGAGCAGTACTTC. The chain links TRBV5-1 to TRBJ2-7; D not certain. The CDR3 consists of 13 residues. Germline V gene data show CDR1 as SGHRS and CDR2 as YFSETQ. With 4 bases removed from V and 6 bases from J, the gap between germline ends came to 14 bases.

The gene calls are TRBV6-5 and TRBJ2-7, with D perhaps matching TRBD1 (6 bases). CDR3 size: 14 residues. Per the germline V gene, CDR1 is MNHEY and CDR2 is SVGAGI. V was trimmed by 6 bases and J by 3 bases, leaving 15 bases between them. The CDR3 reads CASRDPDSYYEQYF. CDR3 bases: TGTGCCAGCAGAGATCCGGACAGTTACTACGAGCAGTACTTC.

The table lists this clone with a count of one. CDR3 amino acids: CASSRSDRATGELFF. The CDR3 bases are TGCGCCAGCAGCCGATCCGACAGGGCCACCGGGGAGCTGTTTTTT. The chain employs TRBV4-3 and TRBJ2-2; 7 bases are a match to TRBD1. The CDR3 contains 15 residues. Germline-derived CDR1 and CDR2 are LGHNA and YSLEER. V lost 4 bases and J lost 4; bases outside the gene matches: 6.

CDR3 amino acids: CASSYQGPNEKLFF. For the CDR3, the DNA is TGTGCCAGCAGTTACCAGGGCCCTAATGAAAAACTGTTTTTT. V and J are TRBV6-6 and TRBJ1-4, with TRBD1 as a possible D gene (5 bases). V lost 2 bases and J lost 3, with 7 bases in between. Per the germline V gene, CDR1 is MNHNY and CDR2 is SVGAGI (reference sequence). This CDR3 spans 14 amino acids.

The rearrangement uses TRBV19 and TRBJ2-7; a weak D match, TRBD2 (6 bases). Germline V lookup: CDR1 LNHDA, CDR2 SQIVND (reference sequence). The CDR3 extends over 13 amino acids. Trimming pared 6 bases from V and 2 bases from J, leaving 11 bases between. The CDR3 region is CASSRTMTYEQYF. The DNA for the CDR3 is TGTGCCAGTAGCAGGACTATGACCTACGAGCAGTACTTC.

The V call is TRBV5-1, the J call TRBJ2-6, with D unclear. The CDR3 runs 17 residues. Germline V gene sequence: CDR1 SGHRS, CDR2 YFSETQ. The ends were cut back, 0 bases at V and 0 bases at J, with 10 bases in the middle. In DNA form, the CDR3 reads TGCGCCAGCAGCTTGGTTGGCTCCCCCTCTGGGGCCAACGTCCTGACTTTC. It translates to CASSLVGSPSGANVLTF.

This sequence joins TRBV4-3 and TRBJ2-1, with 8 bases that match TRBD1. Germline V gives CDR1 LGHNA, CDR2 YSLEER. This CDR3 contains 16 residues. With V trimmed by 0 bases and J by 7 bases, 8 bases remained unmatched. The CDR3, as DNA: TGCGCCAGCAGCCAAGACATGCAGGGGGCCGTGAATGAGCAGTTCTTC. Its protein product is CASSQDMQGAVNEQFF.

A few counts support this clone. V usage is TRBV5-1 and J usage is TRBJ2-7, with 8 bases identical to TRBD1. Trimming at V came to 1 base and at J to 4 bases, leaving 10 bases not matched to a gene. The CDR3 runs to 16 residues. In germline, CDR1 is SGHRS, CDR2 YFSETQ. The CDR3 nucleotides are TGCGCCAGCAGCTTGTTGGGGACAGGCCCCCAATACGAGCAGTACTTC. It encodes CASSLLGTGPQYEQYF.

The chain couples TRBV6-5 to TRBJ1-1; D gene ambiguous. Germline CDR1 reads MNHEY; CDR2 reads SVGAGI. The V and J ends lost 6 bases and 4 bases respectively, with 15 bases between them. The CDR3 length is 14 residues. The CDR3 DNA reads TGTGCCAGCAGAATCGAGAGATCGGGCACTGAAGCTTTCTTT. This encodes CASRIERSGTEAFF.

CDR3 DNA sequence: TGTGCCAGCAGTTCACTCCTCAGGGGGAAAAACACTGAAGCTTTCTTT. The encoded protein is CASSSLLRGKNTEAFF. This chain uses TRBV27 with TRBJ1-1, with TRBD1 identical over 7 bases. Germline V gene data show CDR1 as MNHEY and CDR2 as SMNVEV (reference sequence). Germline trimming cut 4 bases from V and 2 bases from J; bases unmatched to any gene: 10. The CDR3 sequence is 16 residues long.

The chain uses TRBV9 and TRBJ1-1; maybe TRBD1 (5 bases). The germline CDR1 and CDR2 sequences are SGDLS and YYNGEE. Deletions cut 1 base from V and 2 bases from J, with 12 bases between. The CDR3 length is 15 residues. The CDR3 loop reads CASSVQPGGNTEAFF. Written as DNA, the CDR3 is TGTGCCAGCAGCGTACAACCCGGGGGAAACACTGAAGCTTTCTTT.

This clone was seen once. This chain links TRBV29-1 with TRBJ2-3; 13 positions match TRBD2. After removal of 5 bases from V and 2 bases from J, the junction contained 10 bases not matched to a gene. This CDR3 has 17 residues. The germline V gene has CDR1 SQVTM and CDR2 ANQGSEA. The CDR3 is CSVPTSGGSTATDTQYF. CDR3 sequence (DNA): TGCAGCGTTCCGACTAGCGGGGGGTCAACCGCCACAGATACGCAGTATTTT.

CDR3 bases: TGTGCCAGCAGTTTAATGGTGAGACTAGCGCCGAATGAGCAGTTCTTC. Translation: CASSLMVRLAPNEQFF. V and J are TRBV28 and TRBJ2-1, with TRBD2 matching over 8 bases. Trimming at V came to 2 bases and at J to 7 bases, leaving 10 bases not matched to a gene. CDR1 and CDR2 (germline): MDHEN, SYDVKM. The CDR3 runs 16 residues. Supplemented by reference TRBV28 and TRBJ2-1, the full variable domain reads DVKVTQSSRYLVKRTGEKVFLECVQDMDHENMFWYRQDPGLGLRLIYFSYDVKMKEKGDIPEGYSVSREKKERFSLILESASTNQTSMYLCASSLMVRLAPNEQFFGPGTRLTVL.

The V call is TRBV15, the J call TRBJ2-3; 7 nucleotides match TRBD1. The CDR3 loop spans 17 amino acids. From germline, CDR1 is LNHNV and CDR2 YYDKDF (reference sequence). The junction had 13 bases not matched to a gene; V was cut back by 1 base and J by 6 bases. CDR3 coding DNA: TGTGCCACCAGCAGAGCCCTGTACAGGGGTCTTGAGGATACGCAGTATTTT. Translation gives CATSRALYRGLEDTQYF.

This rearrangement joins TRBV7-8 to TRBJ2-1, with 7 bases fitting TRBD1. The CDR3 runs to 14 residues. J lost 5 bases, V lost 4 bases, and 5 bases had no gene match. Looked up from germline, CDR1 is SGHVS and CDR2 is FQNEAQ. In DNA, the CDR3 is TGTGCCAGCAGCTACGGACAGGTAAACAATGAGCAGTTCTTC. Translated, it gives CASSYGQVNNEQFF. Drawing the rest from reference TRBV7-8 and TRBJ2-1, the complete variable domain is GAGVSQSPRYKVAKRGQDVALRCDPISGHVSLFWYQQALGQGPEFLTYFQNEAQLDKSGLPSDRFFAERPEGSVSTLKIQRTQQEDSAVYLCASSYGQVNNEQFFGPGTRLTVL.

The chain recombines TRBV28 with TRBJ2-1, with D possibly being TRBD2 (5 bases). V was clipped by 10 bases and J by 1 base, with 11 bases between them. Germline V gene lookup returns CDR1 MDHEN and CDR2 SYDVKM. The length of the CDR3 is 13 residues. The CDR3 nucleotides read TGTGCCACGAGGGCTAGGTCCTACAATGAGCAGTTCTTC. Its translation is CATRARSYNEQFF.

The rearrangement links TRBV27 to TRBJ2-5; D is unclear. The CDR3 sequence is 13 residues long. CDR1 is MNHEY and CDR2 is SMNVEV in the germline V gene (reference sequence). V dropped 5 bases and J dropped 5 bases, with 12 bases sitting between them. The CDR3 reads CASSLTHWETQYF. DNA for the CDR3: TGTGCCAGCAGTCTCACTCACTGGGAGACCCAGTACTTC.

The J gene is TRBJ2-7, the V gene TRBV4-1; 9 bases line up with TRBD2. The CDR3 spans 15 residues. Trimming cost V 1 base and J 3 bases; bases outside gene matches: 4. Germline V CDR1 and CDR2: MGHRA, YSYEKL. The DNA for the CDR3 is TGCGCCAGCAGCCAAGCGCCTAGCGGGAACTACGAGCAGTACTTC. It yields the protein CASSQAPSGNYEQYF.

The chain combines TRBV19 with TRBJ1-6; perhaps TRBD1 as D (6 bases). V lost 7 bases to trimming and J lost 9 bases, with 16 bases between them. Germline lookup yields CDR1 LNHDA and CDR2 SQIVND (reference sequence). This CDR3 region has 14 residues. The CDR3 sequence is CASTSTGLVSPLHF. CDR3 nucleotide sequence: TGTGCCAGTACCTCAACAGGGCTGGTTTCACCCCTCCACTTT. Variable domain in full (rest from reference TRBV19 and TRBJ1-6): DGGITQSPKYLFRKEGQNVTLSCEQNLNHDAMYWYRQDPGQGLRLIYYSQIVNDFQKGDIAEGYSVSREKKESFPLTVTSAQKNPTAFYLCASTSTGLVSPLHFGNGTRLTVT.

This clone was seen a single time. This chain links TRBV28 with TRBJ1-1; no definite D call. With 2 bases removed from V and 1 base from J, the gap between germline ends came to 5 bases. The CDR3 totals 13 residues. CDR1 MDHEN and CDR2 SYDVKM come from the germline V gene. The CDR3 is CASSLSGNTEAFF. As DNA, the CDR3 is TGTGCCAGCAGTTTAAGCGGGAACACTGAAGCTTTCTTT.